A single sample is the source of the 15 T cell receptor beta chains below, sequenced in a study of shared clonotypes between healthy human individuals. Sequencing used immunoSEQ multiplex PCR; TCRdb keeps in-frame clones, though not all of them. Among around 510,000 clones listed, approximately 95% were seen once. The specimen sequenced was naive CD4+ T cells sorted from blood. The subset here: CD45RA+ positively selected. Receptors originate from a woman in her 30s in good health.

The chain joins TRBV5-5 to TRBJ2-3, with D uncertain. CDR3 length equals 12 residues. Trimming took 3 bases from V and 2 from J, leaving 4 bases between them. Germline values: CDR1 SGHKS, CDR2 YYEKEE (reference sequence). CDR3 loop: CASSYNTDTQYF. In DNA form, the CDR3 reads TGTGCCAGCAGCTATAACACAGATACGCAGTATTTT.

V is TRBV10-2 and J is TRBJ2-7, with 8 bases that match TRBD2. The germline CDR1 and CDR2 sequences are WSHSY and SAAADI. This CDR3 region has 13 residues. The trim removed 4 bases at V and 3 bases at J, leaving 2 bases unmatched. The CDR3 DNA sequence: TGCGCCAGCAGTGCAGGGACTAGCTACGAGCAGTACTTC. It codes for CASSAGTSYEQYF.

The J gene is TRBJ1-1, the V gene TRBV7-2; D gene unclear. The V and J ends lost 1 base and 1 base respectively, with 10 bases between them. Looked up from germline, CDR1 is SGHTA and CDR2 is FQGNSA. CDR3 length: 15 residues. As DNA, the CDR3 is TGTGCCAGCAGCTTAGTTAACAGAAAGAACACTGAAGCTTTCTTT. Residues: CASSLVNRKNTEAFF.

V and J are TRBV27 and TRBJ1-1, with D maybe TRBD1 (5 bases). Germline CDR1 reads MNHEY; CDR2 reads SMNVEV (reference sequence). This CDR3 contains 15 residues. The V end lost 3 bases, the J end lost 0 bases, and 11 bases lay between the germline ends. The CDR3 reads CASSFTGSMNTEAFF. The CDR3 DNA is TGTGCCAGCAGTTTCACAGGATCCATGAACACTGAAGCTTTCTTT.

This rearrangement joins TRBV29-1 to TRBJ1-2, with a possible D match to TRBD1 (6 bases). V was trimmed by 4 bases and J by 3 bases, leaving 12 bases between them. The CDR3 sequence is 13 residues long. CDR1 is SQVTM and CDR2 is ANQGSEA in the germline V gene. In DNA, the CDR3 is TGCAGCGTTGTTAAGGGGGAAGACTATGGCTACACCTTC. It codes for CSVVKGEDYGYTF.

The chain joins TRBV7-2 to TRBJ1-1; D call uncertain. Germline CDR1 and CDR2: SGHTA and FQGNSA. The CDR3 loop spans 14 amino acids. Trimming took 5 bases from V and 2 from J, leaving 12 bases between them. Here the CDR3 reads CASSPPPVNTEAFF. CDR3 sequence (DNA): TGTGCCAGCAGCCCCCCCCCAGTAAACACTGAAGCTTTCTTT.

The rearrangement links TRBV19 to TRBJ2-7, with D possibly being TRBD1 (5 bases). Germline V gives CDR1 LNHDA, CDR2 SQIVND (reference sequence). CDR3 length equals 15 residues. The V end was cut by 4 bases, the J end by 1 base, with 14 bases between. In nucleotides, the CDR3 is TGTGCCAGTAGTACAGGGCAACTTGCTTCCTACGAGCAGTACTTC. Amino acids: CASSTGQLASYEQYF. The variable domain in full, completed from reference TRBV19 and TRBJ2-7, reads DGGITQSPKYLFRKEGQNVTLSCEQNLNHDAMYWYRQDPGQGLRLIYYSQIVNDFQKGDIAEGYSVSREKKESFPLTVTSAQKNPTAFYLCASSTGQLASYEQYFGPGTRLTVT.

This sequence joins TRBV6-1 and TRBJ2-7; perhaps TRBD2 as D (6 bases). Germline V gene sequence: CDR1 MNHNS, CDR2 SASEGT. V was clipped by 5 bases and J by 1 base, with 15 bases between them. The CDR3 is made up of 15 amino acids. In DNA, the CDR3 is TGTGCCAGCAGTTGGGAGAGGGGAGGTTCCTACGAGCAGTACTTC. Its translation is CASSWERGGSYEQYF.

To note about this clone: The same CDR3 also results from other DNA sequences found in this sample. The rearrangement joins TRBV29-1 to TRBJ1-1, with unresolved D. V was cut by 4 bases and J by 7 bases, with 7 bases left in between. The CDR3 is 10 residues long. From germline, CDR1 is SQVTM and CDR2 ANQGSEA. CDR3 protein: CSVGGLEAFF. As DNA, the CDR3 is TGCAGCGTTGGGGGTCTTGAAGCTTTCTTT.

The J gene is TRBJ1-5, the V gene TRBV6-1, with 12 nucleotides matching TRBD1. The CDR3 has 16 amino acids. With V trimmed by 4 bases and J by 3 bases, 4 bases remained unmatched. Germline V CDR1 and CDR2: MNHNS, SASEGT. CDR3 amino acids: CASSGGTGGFNQPQHF. The CDR3 nucleotides read TGTGCCAGCAGTGGGGGGACAGGGGGCTTCAATCAGCCCCAGCATTTT.

V is TRBV29-1 and J is TRBJ1-1; D gene uncertain. Germline CDR1 is SQVTM and CDR2 is ANQGSEA. Trimming took 4 bases from V and 8 from J, leaving 8 bases between them. This CDR3 is built from 10 residues. The CDR3 nucleotides are TGCAGCGTTGGGCAGGCCGAAGCTTTCTTT. Translation gives CSVGQAEAFF.

This clone was counted once. The V call is TRBV6-5, the J call TRBJ2-7; 7 positions match TRBD1. Looked up from germline, CDR1 is MNHEY and CDR2 is SVGAGI. This CDR3 contains 14 residues. J was trimmed by 2 bases and V by 5 bases; bases with no gene match: 6. The chain's CDR3 is CASSRPGQTYEQYF. The CDR3 DNA sequence: TGTGCCAGCAGTCGACCGGGACAGACCTACGAGCAGTACTTC.

The V call is TRBV7-9, the J call TRBJ1-4; D possibly corresponds to TRBD1 (6 bases). The CDR3 loop spans 14 amino acids. Looked up from germline, CDR1 is SEHNR and CDR2 is FQNEAQ (reference sequence). Trimming removed 5 bases at V and 8 bases at J, with 15 bases between. As DNA, the CDR3 is TGTGCCAGCAGCCCAAGTGGACAGAGGGAAAAACTGTTTTTT. Residues: CASSPSGQREKLFF.

The DNA of the CDR3 is TGTGCCAGCAGCTTAGATCACAGGGAAGACCTGACTTTC. Protein sequence: CASSLDHREDLTF. The V call is TRBV7-9, the J call TRBJ2-6, with D possibly matching TRBD1 (6 bases). Germline V lookup: CDR1 SEHNR, CDR2 FQNEAQ (reference sequence). The CDR3 is made up of 13 amino acids. V was shortened by 1 base and J by 15 bases, with 13 bases between the two germline ends.

The chain couples TRBV7-8 to TRBJ2-1; D gene unclear. This CDR3 region has 15 residues. Germline CDR1 and CDR2: SGHVS and FQNEAQ. The V end lost 1 base, the J end lost 2 bases, and 9 bases lay between the germline ends. In DNA, the CDR3 is TGTGCCAGCAGCTTAGGTACAGACGCCTACAATGAGCAGTTCTTC. Translated: CASSLGTDAYNEQFF.